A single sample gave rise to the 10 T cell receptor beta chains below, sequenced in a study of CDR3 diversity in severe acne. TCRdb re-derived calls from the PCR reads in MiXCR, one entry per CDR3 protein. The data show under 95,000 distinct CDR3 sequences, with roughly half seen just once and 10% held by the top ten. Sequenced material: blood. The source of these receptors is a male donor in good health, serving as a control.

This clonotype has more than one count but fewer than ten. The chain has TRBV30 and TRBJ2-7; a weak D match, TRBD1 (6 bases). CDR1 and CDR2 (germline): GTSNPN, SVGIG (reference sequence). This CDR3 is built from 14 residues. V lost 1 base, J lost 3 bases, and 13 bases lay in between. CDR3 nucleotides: TGTGCCTGGAGTGCAGGGGCCCCTTTCTACGAGCAGTACTTC. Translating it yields CAWSAGAPFYEQYF.

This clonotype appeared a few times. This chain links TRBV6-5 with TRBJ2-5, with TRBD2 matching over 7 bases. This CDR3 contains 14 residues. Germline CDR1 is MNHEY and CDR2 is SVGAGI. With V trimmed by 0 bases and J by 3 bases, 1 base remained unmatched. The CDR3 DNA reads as TGTGCCAGCAGTTACTCGGCGGGAGAAGAGACCCAGTACTTC. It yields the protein CASSYSAGEETQYF.

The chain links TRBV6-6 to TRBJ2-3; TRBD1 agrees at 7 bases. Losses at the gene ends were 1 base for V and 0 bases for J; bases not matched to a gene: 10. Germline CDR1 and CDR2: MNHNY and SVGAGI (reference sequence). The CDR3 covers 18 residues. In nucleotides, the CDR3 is TGTGCCAGCAGTTACTTGGCACCCCTGGGACAGAGCACAGATACGCAGTATTTT. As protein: CASSYLAPLGQSTDTQYF.

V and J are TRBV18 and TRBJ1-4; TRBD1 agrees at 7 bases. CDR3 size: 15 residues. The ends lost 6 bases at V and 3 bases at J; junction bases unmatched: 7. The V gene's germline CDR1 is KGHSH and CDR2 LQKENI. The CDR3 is CASSHQGVANEKLFF. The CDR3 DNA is TGTGCCAGCTCTCACCAGGGGGTGGCTAATGAAAAACTGTTTTTT.

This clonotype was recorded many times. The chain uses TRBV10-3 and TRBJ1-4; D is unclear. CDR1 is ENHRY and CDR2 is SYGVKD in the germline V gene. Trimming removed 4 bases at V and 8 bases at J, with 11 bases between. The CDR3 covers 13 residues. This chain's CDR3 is CAISGGSEEKLFF. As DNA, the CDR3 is TGTGCCATCAGTGGAGGCAGTGAGGAAAAACTGTTTTTT.

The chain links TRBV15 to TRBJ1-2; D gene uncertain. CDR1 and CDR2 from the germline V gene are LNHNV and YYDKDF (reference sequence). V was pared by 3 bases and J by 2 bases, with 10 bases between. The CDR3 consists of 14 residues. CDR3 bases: TGTGCCACCAGCAGTTTAAGGGAGAACTATGGCTACACCTTC. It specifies CATSSLRENYGYTF.

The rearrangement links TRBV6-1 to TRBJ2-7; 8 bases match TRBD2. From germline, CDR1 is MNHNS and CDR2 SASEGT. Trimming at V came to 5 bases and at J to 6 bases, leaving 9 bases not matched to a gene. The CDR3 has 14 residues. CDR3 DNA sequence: TGTGCCAGCAGTCCGGGACTAGAGCCCTCCGAGCAGTACTTC. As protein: CASSPGLEPSEQYF.

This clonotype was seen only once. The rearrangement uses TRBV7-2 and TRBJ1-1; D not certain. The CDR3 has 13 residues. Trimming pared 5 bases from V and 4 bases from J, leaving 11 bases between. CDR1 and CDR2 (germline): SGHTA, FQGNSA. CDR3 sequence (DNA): TGTGCCAGCAGCACCGGGGAGGGCACTGAAGCTTTCTTT. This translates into CASSTGEGTEAFF.

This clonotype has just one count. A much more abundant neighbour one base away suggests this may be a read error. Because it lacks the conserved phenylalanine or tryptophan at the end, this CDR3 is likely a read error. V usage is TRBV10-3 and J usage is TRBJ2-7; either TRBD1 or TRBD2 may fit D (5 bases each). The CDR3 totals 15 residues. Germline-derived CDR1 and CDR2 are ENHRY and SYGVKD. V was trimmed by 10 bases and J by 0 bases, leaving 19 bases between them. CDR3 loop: CASSQPRDDSYEQYL. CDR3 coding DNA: TGTGCCAGCAGCCAGCCCCGGGACGACTCCTACGAGCAGTACCTC.

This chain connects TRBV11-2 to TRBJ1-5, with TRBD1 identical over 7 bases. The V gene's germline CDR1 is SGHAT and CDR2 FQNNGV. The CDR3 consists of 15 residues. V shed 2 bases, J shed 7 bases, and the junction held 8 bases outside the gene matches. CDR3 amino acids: CASSLRQGDRQPQHF. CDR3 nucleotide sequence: TGTGCCAGCAGCTTAAGACAGGGAGACAGGCAGCCCCAGCATTTT. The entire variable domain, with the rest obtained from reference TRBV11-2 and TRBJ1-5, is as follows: EAGVAQSPRYKIIEKRQSVAFWCNPISGHATLYWYQQILGQGPKLLIQFQNNGVVDDSQLPKDRFSAERLKGVDSTLKIQPAKLEDSAVYLCASSLRQGDRQPQHFGDGTRLSIL.